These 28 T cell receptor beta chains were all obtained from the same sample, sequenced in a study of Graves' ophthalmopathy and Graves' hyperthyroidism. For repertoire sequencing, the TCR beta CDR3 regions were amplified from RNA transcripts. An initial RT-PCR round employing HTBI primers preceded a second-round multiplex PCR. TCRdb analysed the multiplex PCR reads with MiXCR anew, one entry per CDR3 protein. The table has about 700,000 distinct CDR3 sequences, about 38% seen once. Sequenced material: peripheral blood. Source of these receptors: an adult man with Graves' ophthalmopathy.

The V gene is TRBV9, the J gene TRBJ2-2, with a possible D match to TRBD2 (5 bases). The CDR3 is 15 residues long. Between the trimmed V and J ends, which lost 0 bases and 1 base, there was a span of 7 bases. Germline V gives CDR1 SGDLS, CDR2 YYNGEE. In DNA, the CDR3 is TGTGCCAGCAGCGTAGGGGCGGGGAACACCGGGGAGCTGTTTTTT. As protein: CASSVGAGNTGELFF.

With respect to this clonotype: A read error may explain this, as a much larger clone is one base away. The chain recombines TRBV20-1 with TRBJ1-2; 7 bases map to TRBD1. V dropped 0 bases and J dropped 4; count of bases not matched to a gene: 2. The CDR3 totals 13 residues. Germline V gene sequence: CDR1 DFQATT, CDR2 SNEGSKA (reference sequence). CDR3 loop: CSAREGTAYGYTF. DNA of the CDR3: TGCAGTGCTAGAGAAGGGACAGCCTATGGCTACACCTTC.

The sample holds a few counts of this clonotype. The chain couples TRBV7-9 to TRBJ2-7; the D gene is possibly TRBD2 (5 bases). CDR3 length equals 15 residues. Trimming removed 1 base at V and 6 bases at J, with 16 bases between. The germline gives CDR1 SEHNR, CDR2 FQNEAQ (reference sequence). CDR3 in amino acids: CASSLVASSSLEQYF. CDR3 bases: TGTGCCAGCAGCTTAGTGGCTAGCAGCAGCCTCGAGCAGTACTTC.

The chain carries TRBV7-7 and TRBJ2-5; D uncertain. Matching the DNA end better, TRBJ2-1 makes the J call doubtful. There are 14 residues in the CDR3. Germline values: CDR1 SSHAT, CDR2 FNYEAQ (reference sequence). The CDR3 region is CASSLDRVGNEQFF. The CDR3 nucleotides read TGTGCCAGCAGCTTAGATAGGGTCGGCAATGAGCAGTTCTTC.

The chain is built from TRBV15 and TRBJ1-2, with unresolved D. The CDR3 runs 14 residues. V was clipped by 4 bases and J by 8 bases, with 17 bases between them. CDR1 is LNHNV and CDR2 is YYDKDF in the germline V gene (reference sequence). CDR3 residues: CATSTPGPLSGYTF. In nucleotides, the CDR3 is TGTGCCACCAGCACTCCGGGCCCCCTTAGCGGCTACACCTTC.

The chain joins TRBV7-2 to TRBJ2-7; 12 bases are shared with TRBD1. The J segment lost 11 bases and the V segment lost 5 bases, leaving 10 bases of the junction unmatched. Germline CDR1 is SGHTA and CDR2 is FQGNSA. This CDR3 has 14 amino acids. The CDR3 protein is CASSMGQGADGEYF. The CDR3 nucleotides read TGTGCCAGCAGCATGGGACAGGGGGCCGACGGGGAGTACTTC. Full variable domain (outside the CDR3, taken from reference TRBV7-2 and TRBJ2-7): GAGVSQSPSNKVTEKGKDVELRCDPISGHTALYWYRQSLGQGLEFLIYFQGNSAPDKSGLPSDRFSAERTGGSVSTLTIQRTQQEDSAVYLCASSMGQGADGEYFGPGTRLTVT.

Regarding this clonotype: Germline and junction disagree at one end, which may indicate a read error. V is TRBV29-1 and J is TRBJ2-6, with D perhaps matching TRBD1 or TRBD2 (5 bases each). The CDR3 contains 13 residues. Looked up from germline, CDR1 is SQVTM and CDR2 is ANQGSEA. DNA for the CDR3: TGCAGCGCTTCTCACTTTGGGGGCAACGTCCTGACTTTC. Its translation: CSASHFGGNVLTF.

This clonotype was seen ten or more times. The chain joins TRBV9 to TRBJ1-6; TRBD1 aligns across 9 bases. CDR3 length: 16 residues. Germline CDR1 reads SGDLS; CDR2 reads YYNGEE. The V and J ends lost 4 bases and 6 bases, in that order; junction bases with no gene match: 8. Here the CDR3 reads CASSPQGAPGNSPLHF. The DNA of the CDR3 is TGTGCCAGCAGCCCACAGGGGGCGCCGGGTAATTCACCCCTCCACTTT.

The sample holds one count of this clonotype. Here the CDR3 DNA reads TGCGCCAGCAGGGACAGGGTTTTCCACGAGCAGTACTTC. Its translation is CASRDRVFHEQYF. The chain joins TRBV5-1 to TRBJ2-7; 8 bases agree with TRBD1. The CDR3 totals 13 residues. Trimming cost V 5 bases and J 5 bases; bases outside gene matches: 6. Germline loops: CDR1 SGHRS, CDR2 YFSETQ.

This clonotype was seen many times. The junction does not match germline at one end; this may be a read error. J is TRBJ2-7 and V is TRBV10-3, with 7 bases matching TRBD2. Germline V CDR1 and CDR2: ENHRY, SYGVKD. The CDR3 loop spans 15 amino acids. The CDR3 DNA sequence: TGTGCCAGCAGTGAAGGGGCTAGCGGATCCTACGAGCAGTACTTC. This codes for CASSEGASGSYEQYF.

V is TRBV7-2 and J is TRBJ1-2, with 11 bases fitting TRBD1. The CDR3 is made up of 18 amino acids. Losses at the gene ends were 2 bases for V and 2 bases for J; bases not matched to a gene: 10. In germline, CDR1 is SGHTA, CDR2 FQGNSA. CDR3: CASSLLTGTGGENYGYTF. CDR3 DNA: TGTGCCAGCAGCTTATTGACCGGGACAGGGGGGGAGAACTATGGCTACACCTTC. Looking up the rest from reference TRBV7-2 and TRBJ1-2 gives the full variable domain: GAGVSQSPSNKVTEKGKDVELRCDPISGHTALYWYRQSLGQGLEFLIYFQGNSAPDKSGLPSDRFSAERTGGSVSTLTIQRTQQEDSAVYLCASSLLTGTGGENYGYTFGSGTRLTVV.

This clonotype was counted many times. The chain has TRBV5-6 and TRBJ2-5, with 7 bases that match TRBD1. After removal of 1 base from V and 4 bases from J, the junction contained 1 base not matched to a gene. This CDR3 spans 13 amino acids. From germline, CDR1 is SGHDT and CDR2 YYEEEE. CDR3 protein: CASSLHRGETQYF. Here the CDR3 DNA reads TGTGCCAGCAGCTTGCACAGGGGAGAGACCCAGTACTTC.

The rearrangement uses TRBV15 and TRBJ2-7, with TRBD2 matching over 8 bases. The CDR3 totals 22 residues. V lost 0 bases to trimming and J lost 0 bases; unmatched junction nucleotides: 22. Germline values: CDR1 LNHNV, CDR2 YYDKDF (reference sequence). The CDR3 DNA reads TGTGCCACCAGCAGAGATGAGTATTCGTGGACTAGCAGGACCGAAAGCTCCTACGAGCAGTACTTC. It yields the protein CATSRDEYSWTSRTESSYEQYF.

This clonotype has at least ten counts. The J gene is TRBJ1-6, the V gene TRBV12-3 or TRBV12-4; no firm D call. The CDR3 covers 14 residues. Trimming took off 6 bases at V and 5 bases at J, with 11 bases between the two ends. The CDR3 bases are TGTGCCAGCAGAACACAGTATAATAATTCACCCCTCCACTTT. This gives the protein CASRTQYNNSPLHF.

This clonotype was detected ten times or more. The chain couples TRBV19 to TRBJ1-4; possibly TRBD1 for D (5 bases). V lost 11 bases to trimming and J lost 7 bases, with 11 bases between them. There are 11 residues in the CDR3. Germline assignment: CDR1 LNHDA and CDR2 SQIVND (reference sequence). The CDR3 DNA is TGTGCCGTCAGGGAGGGTGAAAAACTGTTTTTT. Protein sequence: CAVREGEKLFF.

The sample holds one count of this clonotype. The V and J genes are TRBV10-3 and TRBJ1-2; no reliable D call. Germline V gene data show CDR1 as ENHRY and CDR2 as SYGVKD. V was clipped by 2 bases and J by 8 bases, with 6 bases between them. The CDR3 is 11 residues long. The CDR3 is CAISETTGYTF. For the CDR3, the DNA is TGTGCCATCAGTGAGACGACGGGCTACACCTTC.

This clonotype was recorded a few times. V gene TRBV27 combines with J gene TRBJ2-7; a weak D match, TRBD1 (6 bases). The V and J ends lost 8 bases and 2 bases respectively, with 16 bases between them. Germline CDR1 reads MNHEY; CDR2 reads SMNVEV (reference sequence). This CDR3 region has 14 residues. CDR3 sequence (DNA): TGTGCCAGCTCGACCGAGGGGACAACCTACGAGCAGTACTTC. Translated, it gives CASSTEGTTYEQYF.

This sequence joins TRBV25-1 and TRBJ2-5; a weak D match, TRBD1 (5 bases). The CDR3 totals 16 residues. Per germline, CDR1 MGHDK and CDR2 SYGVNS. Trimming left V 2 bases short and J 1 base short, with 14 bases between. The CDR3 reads CASSEAGIYTQETQYF. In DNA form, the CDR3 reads TGTGCCAGCAGTGAAGCAGGGATATACACCCAAGAGACCCAGTACTTC.

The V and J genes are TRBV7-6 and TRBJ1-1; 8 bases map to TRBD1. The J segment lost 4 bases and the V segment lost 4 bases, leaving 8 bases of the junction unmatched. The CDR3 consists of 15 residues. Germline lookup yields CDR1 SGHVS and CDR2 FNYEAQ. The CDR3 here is CASSSKGQVTTEAFF. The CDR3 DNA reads TGTGCCAGCAGCTCCAAGGGACAGGTAACCACTGAAGCTTTCTTT.

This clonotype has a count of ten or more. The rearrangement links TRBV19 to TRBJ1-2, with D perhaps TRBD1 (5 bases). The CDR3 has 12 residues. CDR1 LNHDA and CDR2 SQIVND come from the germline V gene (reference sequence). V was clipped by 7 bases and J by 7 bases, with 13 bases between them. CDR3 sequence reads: CASTGDVRGYTF. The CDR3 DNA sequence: TGTGCCAGTACCGGGGACGTTCGTGGCTACACCTTC.

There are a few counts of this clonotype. This CDR3 reads CASSSGQGTNEKLFF. Written as DNA, the CDR3 is TGTGCCAGCAGCTCCGGACAGGGCACTAATGAAAAACTGTTTTTT. The chain recombines TRBV7-8 with TRBJ1-4; 8 positions match TRBD1. The length of the CDR3 is 15 residues. Germline V gives CDR1 SGHVS, CDR2 FQNEAQ. Trimming at V came to 4 bases and at J to 2 bases, leaving 3 bases not matched to a gene.

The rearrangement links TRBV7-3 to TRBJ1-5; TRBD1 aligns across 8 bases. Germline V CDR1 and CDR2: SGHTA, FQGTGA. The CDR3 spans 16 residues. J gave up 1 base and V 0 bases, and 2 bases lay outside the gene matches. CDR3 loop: CASSLTQGGSNQPQHF. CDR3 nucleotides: TGTGCCAGCAGCTTAACACAGGGGGGAAGCAATCAGCCCCAGCATTTT.

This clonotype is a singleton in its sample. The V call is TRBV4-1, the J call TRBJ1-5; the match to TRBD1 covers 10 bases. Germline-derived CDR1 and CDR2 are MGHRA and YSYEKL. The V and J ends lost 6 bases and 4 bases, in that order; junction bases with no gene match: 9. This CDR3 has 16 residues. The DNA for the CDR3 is TGCGCCAGCAGGACGGTACCGGGACAGGGGAATCAGCCCCAGCATTTT. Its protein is CASRTVPGQGNQPQHF.

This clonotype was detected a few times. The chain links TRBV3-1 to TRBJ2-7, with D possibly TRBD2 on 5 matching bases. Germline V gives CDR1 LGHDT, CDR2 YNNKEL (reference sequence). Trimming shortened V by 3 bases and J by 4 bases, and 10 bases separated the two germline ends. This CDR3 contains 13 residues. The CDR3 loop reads CASSHPSGYEQYF. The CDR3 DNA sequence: TGTGCCAGCAGCCACCCCTCGGGGTACGAGCAGTACTTC.

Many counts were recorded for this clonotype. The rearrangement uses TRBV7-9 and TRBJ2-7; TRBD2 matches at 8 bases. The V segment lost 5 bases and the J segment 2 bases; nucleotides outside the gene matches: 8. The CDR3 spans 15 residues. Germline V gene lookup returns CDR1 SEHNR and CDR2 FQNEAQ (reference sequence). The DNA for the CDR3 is TGTGCCAGCAGCCGGCTAGCGGGCTTAACCTACGAGCAGTACTTC. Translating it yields CASSRLAGLTYEQYF.

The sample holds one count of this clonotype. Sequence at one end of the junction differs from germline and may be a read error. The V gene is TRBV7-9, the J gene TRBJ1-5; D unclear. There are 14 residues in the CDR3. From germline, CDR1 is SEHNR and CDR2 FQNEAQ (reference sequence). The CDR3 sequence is CASSFLISNQPRHF. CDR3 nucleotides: TGTGCCAGCAGTTTCTTAATTAGCAATCAGCCCCGGCATTTT.

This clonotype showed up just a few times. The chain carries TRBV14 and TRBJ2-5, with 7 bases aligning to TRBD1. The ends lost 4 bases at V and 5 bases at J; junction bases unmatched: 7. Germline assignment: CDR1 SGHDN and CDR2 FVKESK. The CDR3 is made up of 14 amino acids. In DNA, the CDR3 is TGTGCCAGCAGCCTCCTTCACAGGGGCGAGACCCAGTACTTC. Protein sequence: CASSLLHRGETQYF.

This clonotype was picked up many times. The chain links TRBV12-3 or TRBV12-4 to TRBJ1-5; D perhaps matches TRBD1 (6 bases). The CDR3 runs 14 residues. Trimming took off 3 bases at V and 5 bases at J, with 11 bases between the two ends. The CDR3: CASSFEQGHQPQHF. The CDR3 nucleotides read TGTGCCAGCAGTTTTGAGCAGGGGCATCAGCCCCAGCATTTT.